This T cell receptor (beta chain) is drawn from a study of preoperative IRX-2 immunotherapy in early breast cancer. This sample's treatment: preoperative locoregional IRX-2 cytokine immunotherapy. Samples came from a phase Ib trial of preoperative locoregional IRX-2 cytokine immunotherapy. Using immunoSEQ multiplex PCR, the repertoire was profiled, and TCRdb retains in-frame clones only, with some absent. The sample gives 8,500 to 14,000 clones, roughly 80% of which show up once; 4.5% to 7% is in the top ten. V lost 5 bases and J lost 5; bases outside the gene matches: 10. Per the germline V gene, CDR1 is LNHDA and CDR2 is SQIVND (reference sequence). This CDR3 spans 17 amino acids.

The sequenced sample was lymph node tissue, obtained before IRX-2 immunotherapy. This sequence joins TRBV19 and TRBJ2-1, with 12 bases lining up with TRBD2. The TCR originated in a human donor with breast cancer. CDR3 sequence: CASSPFRLAGADNEQFF. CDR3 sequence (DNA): TGTGCCAGTAGTCCCTTTCGACTAGCGGGAGCCGACAATGAGCAGTTCTTC.